This T cell receptor beta chain was found in a study of regulatory T cells in long-lasting Graves disease. Study observations and caveats: Persistent-disease Graves' patients showed less TCR diversity than new cases.

Arm-PCR with iRepertoire HTBI primers amplified the CDR3 regions for these TCR beta libraries. TCRdb reanalysed the multiplex PCR reads using MiXCR and keeps one entry per CDR3 protein. The repertoire has 400,000 to 650,000 distinct CDR3 sequences, approximately 16% of them found once; the top ten carry 25%. This clonotype was picked up a small number of times. What it binds is unknown. Stated time point: newly diagnosed GD, antithyroid drugs for less than 3 months. PBMC RNA served as the TCR library source. Germline assignment: CDR1 SGHAT and CDR2 FQNNGV. The length of the CDR3 is 17 residues. Trimming left V 8 bases short and J 0 bases short, with 23 bases between. A further study also used this sample, focusing on T cells in Graves' hyperthyroidism and ophthalmopathy. Per that paper: In blood, most of the thyroid clonotypes expanded above 0.001 were also present.

This chain joins TRBV11-2 and TRBJ2-7, with D unclear. Sample: peripheral blood mononuclear cells (PBMCs), taken at new diagnosis, from a patient treated with antithyroid drugs. The clonotype originates from a woman between 40 and 65 years old with Graves disease. The CDR3 loop is CASSPLDPPPTSYEQYF. CDR3 DNA sequence: TGTGCCAGCTCACCACTGGACCCGCCGCCGACCTCCTACGAGCAGTACTTC.